Detailed here is one T cell receptor beta chain. Its specificity is not known. A second roughly 6 to 12 cycle PCR used barcoded and J-beta primers. TCRdb processed the 5' RACE reads anew with MiXCR; each CDR3 protein has one entry. The sample carries roughly 800,000 distinct CDR3 sequences, about 62% recorded once. V lost 7 bases, J lost 3 bases, and 10 bases lay in between. The CDR3 runs 12 residues. Germline CDR1 reads MGHDK; CDR2 reads SYGVNS. The data were obtained in a study of blood T cells in healthy people across ages. General study findings and limits: PBMCs went unsorted, and a conclusive naive versus antigen-experienced comparison was therefore prevented.

The gene calls are TRBV25-1 and TRBJ2-7, with TRBD2 as a possible D gene (6 bases). The source of this sequence is a man younger than 40 in good health. Sequenced material: blood. This chain's CDR3 is CASTGLDYEQYF. Written as DNA, the CDR3 is TGTGCCAGCACGGGACTCGACTACGAGCAGTACTTC.